The present T cell receptor beta chain was sequenced within a study of blood T cells in healthy people across ages. Across the whole study: The capture of about one barcoded beta molecule per two T cells was achieved by template switching.

A second roughly 6 to 12 cycle PCR used barcoded and J-beta primers. Every individual sample yielded 2.5 million or more paired-end reads (each containing CDR3). TCRdb processed the 5' RACE reads anew with MiXCR; each CDR3 protein has one entry. The sample gives some 940,000 distinct CDR3 sequences, roughly 28% of which show up once; about a tenth is in the top ten. Germline lookup yields CDR1 MGHRA and CDR2 YSYEKL. The CDR3 length is 14 residues. The data also belong to a second study, concerning T cells of mothers and their children. From that second work: Primer M1S, used in the second PCR, introduced sample barcodes and 2-4 random nucleotides. Slightly higher but non-significant overlap marked related mother-child pairs versus unrelated pairs.

The rearrangement joins TRBV4-1 to TRBJ2-5; 7 bases align to TRBD1. Gene TRBJ2-7 matches the end of the DNA better, so the J call may be wrong. The receptor was isolated from a woman aged 40 to 50 in good health. Sequencing was carried out using blood. The CDR3, as DNA: TGCGCCAGCAGTAGACAGGGAGTAGCCTACGAGCAGTACTTC. Residues: CASSRQGVAYEQYF.